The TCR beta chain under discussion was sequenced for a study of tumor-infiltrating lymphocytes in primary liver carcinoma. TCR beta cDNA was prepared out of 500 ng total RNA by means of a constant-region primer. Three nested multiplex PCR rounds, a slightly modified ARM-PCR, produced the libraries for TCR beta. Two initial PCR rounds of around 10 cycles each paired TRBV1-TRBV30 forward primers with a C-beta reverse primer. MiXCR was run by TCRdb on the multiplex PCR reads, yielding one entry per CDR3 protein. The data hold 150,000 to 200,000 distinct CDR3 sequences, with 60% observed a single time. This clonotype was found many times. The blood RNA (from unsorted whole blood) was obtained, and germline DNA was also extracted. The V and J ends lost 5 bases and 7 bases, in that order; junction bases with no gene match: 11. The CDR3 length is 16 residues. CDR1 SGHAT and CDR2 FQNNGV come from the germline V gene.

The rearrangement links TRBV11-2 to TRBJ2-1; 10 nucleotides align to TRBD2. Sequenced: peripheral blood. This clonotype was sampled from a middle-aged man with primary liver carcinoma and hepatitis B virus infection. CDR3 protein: CASSPYSGRAGNEQFF. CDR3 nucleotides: TGTGCCAGCAGCCCATACAGCGGGAGGGCCGGGAATGAGCAGTTCTTC.